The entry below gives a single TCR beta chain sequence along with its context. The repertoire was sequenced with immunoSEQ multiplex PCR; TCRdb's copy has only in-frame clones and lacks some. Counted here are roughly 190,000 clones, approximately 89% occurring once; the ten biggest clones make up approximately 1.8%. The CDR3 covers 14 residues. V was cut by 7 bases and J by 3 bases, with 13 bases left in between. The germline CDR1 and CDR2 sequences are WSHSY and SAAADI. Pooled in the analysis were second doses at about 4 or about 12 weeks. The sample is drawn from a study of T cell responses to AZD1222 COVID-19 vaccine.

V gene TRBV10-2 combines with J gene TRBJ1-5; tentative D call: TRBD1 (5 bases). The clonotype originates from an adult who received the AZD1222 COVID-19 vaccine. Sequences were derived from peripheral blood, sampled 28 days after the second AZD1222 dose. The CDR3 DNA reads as TGCGCCAGCACCGAGGCAGGGCCCAATCAGCCCCAGCATTTT. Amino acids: CASTEAGPNQPQHF.